The next 31 T cell receptor beta chains were all read from a single sample in a study of T cells after yellow fever vaccination. TCRdb re-called the 5' RACE reads through MiXCR, storing one row per CDR3 protein. In the table there are 250,000 or so distinct CDR3 sequences, roughly 3.5% of which are singletons. The sequences come from PBMCs, collected 15 days after the yellow fever booster vaccination. The receptor set was obtained from a man aged 18-30 years who received the YFV17D yellow fever vaccine.

This clonotype was detected many times. The rearrangement uses TRBV20-1 and TRBJ2-3; D gene uncertain. Deletions cut 3 bases from V and 5 bases from J, with 15 bases between. Germline V gene data show CDR1 as DFQATT and CDR2 as SNEGSKA (reference sequence). CDR3 length: 14 amino acids. CDR3 DNA: TGCAGTGCTAGCCGTCCTGATGGTGGAGATACGCAGTATTTT. Residues: CSASRPDGGDTQYF.

The V call is TRBV7-9, the J call TRBJ1-1, with D unclear. Trimming pared 1 base from V and 10 bases from J, leaving 16 bases between. CDR3 length equals 14 residues. The germline V gene has CDR1 SEHNR and CDR2 FQNEAQ (reference sequence). CDR3 DNA sequence: TGTGCCAGCAGCTTAGAGCCGGGCCTCAAGGGAGCTTTCTTT. Amino acid sequence: CASSLEPGLKGAFF.

In this sample, this clonotype turned up many times. The chain combines TRBV12-3 or TRBV12-4 with TRBJ1-1; 7 bases align to TRBD1. There are 13 residues in the CDR3. Unmatched junction bases numbered 2, after V lost 3 bases and J lost 4 bases. The DNA for the CDR3 is TGTGCCAGCAGTTTCGACAGGGCCACTGAAGCTTTCTTT. Translating gives CASSFDRATEAFF.

This clonotype was counted at least ten times. This chain links TRBV5-1 with TRBJ2-2, with D uncertain. V lost 0 bases to trimming and J lost 1 base, with 16 bases between them. This CDR3 spans 18 amino acids. The germline V gene encodes CDR1 SGHRS and CDR2 YFSETQ. The CDR3: CASSLAKGNRENTGELFF. The CDR3 region has the DNA TGCGCCAGCAGCTTGGCCAAAGGAAACAGAGAGAACACCGGGGAGCTGTTTTTT. Based on the CDR3 plus reference TRBV5-1 and TRBJ2-2, the full variable domain is KAGVTQTPRYLIKTRGQQVTLSCSPISGHRSVSWYQQTPGQGLQFLFEYFSETQRNKGNFPGRFSGRQFSNSRSEMNVSTLELGDSALYLCASSLAKGNRENTGELFFGEGSRLTVL.

The table lists this clonotype with many counts. The genes are TRBV7-3 and TRBJ2-7; D is ambiguous. With 5 bases removed from V and 0 bases from J, the gap between germline ends came to 8 bases. The germline V gene encodes CDR1 SGHTA and CDR2 FQGTGA. This CDR3 region has 13 residues. In DNA, the CDR3 is TGTGCCAGCAGCCCTTATAACTCCTACGAGCAGTACTTC. This encodes CASSPYNSYEQYF.

This clonotype was observed many times. This chain uses TRBV7-8 with TRBJ2-7; no clear D gene. The CDR3 runs 14 residues. V lost 4 bases and J lost 7, with 17 bases in between. The germline CDR1 and CDR2 sequences are SGHVS and FQNEAQ. CDR3: CASSSKAGLWEQYV. CDR3 coding DNA: TGTGCCAGCAGCTCGAAGGCAGGTCTATGGGAGCAGTACGTC.

This sequence joins TRBV12-3 or TRBV12-4 and TRBJ2-6; D gene unclear. The V end lost 8 bases, the J end lost 3 bases, and 8 bases lay between the germline ends. This CDR3 is built from 13 residues. In nucleotides, the CDR3 is TGTGCCAGCGGGGTGGTTGGGGCCAACGTCCTGACTTTC. It encodes CASGVVGANVLTF.

This clonotype came up a few times. This chain uses TRBV7-2 with TRBJ1-3; 7 bases line up with TRBD1. The CDR3 length is 15 residues. Germline V gene data show CDR1 as SGHTA and CDR2 as FQGNSA. The V gene end was trimmed by 6 bases and the J gene end by 0 bases; junction bases not matched to a gene: 5. CDR3 sequence reads: CASRAGTASGNTIYF. In DNA, the CDR3 is TGTGCCAGCAGAGCCGGGACAGCCTCTGGAAACACCATATATTTT.

This clonotype occurred a few times. The chain has TRBV5-6 and TRBJ1-2; D remains ambiguous. The CDR3 has 14 amino acids. V was shortened by 1 base and J by 1 base, with 8 bases between the two germline ends. Germline lookup yields CDR1 SGHDT and CDR2 YYEEEE. As DNA, the CDR3 is TGTGCCAGCAGCTTGTCTCGGATTAACTATGGCTACACCTTC. Protein product: CASSLSRINYGYTF.

Ten or more counts support this clonotype. The rearrangement joins TRBV11-2 to TRBJ2-1; D is perhaps TRBD1 or TRBD2 (5 bases each). Trimming removed 7 bases at V and 3 bases at J, with 10 bases between. The CDR3 extends over 13 amino acids. From germline, CDR1 is SGHAT and CDR2 FQNNGV. CDR3 DNA sequence: TGTGCCAGCACCCCGAGGGGCTACAATGAGCAGTTCTTC. It is translated as CASTPRGYNEQFF.

This clonotype was detected many times. In DNA form, the CDR3 reads TGTGCCAGCAGCAACCGGGACCGCGTTCGCAATGAGCAGTTCTTC. Protein sequence: CASSNRDRVRNEQFF. This sequence joins TRBV14 and TRBJ2-1; perhaps D is TRBD1 or TRBD2 (5 bases each). The CDR3 totals 15 residues. V lost 5 bases to trimming and J lost 6 bases, with 17 bases between them. In germline, CDR1 is SGHDN, CDR2 FVKESK.

This clonotype occurred many times. The chain carries TRBV5-1 and TRBJ2-3; D gene uncertain. The germline V gene encodes CDR1 SGHRS and CDR2 YFSETQ. The CDR3 length is 16 residues. V shed 1 base and J shed 2 bases, with 14 bases lying between them. CDR3 nucleotides: TGCGCCAGCAGCTTGACAGTACCTTCTAACACAGATACGCAGTATTTT. Its protein is CASSLTVPSNTDTQYF.

This clonotype was detected many times. This chain joins TRBV20-1 and TRBJ2-5, with 9 bases lining up with TRBD1. From germline, CDR1 is DFQATT and CDR2 SNEGSKA (reference sequence). V lost 4 bases, J lost 1 base, and 7 bases stayed unmatched. The CDR3 has 15 residues. CDR3 in DNA: TGCAGTGCTAAATCCTTGACAGGGGGCCAAGAGACCCAGTACTTC. Translating it yields CSAKSLTGGQETQYF.

By share, this clonotype counts as medium-sized (0.01 to 0.1%). CDR3 residues: CASSLGNGEETQYF. The CDR3, as DNA: TGCGCCAGCAGCTTGGGGAATGGAGAAGAGACCCAGTACTTC. The chain combines TRBV5-1 with TRBJ2-5; D is ambiguous. Germline V gives CDR1 SGHRS, CDR2 YFSETQ. Trimming left V 0 bases short and J 3 bases short, with 9 bases between. This CDR3 contains 14 residues.

There are many counts of this clonotype. V and J are TRBV5-1 and TRBJ1-1, with 9 bases matching TRBD1. The CDR3 has 15 residues. J gave up 8 bases and V 3 bases, and 11 bases lay outside the gene matches. Germline V gene lookup returns CDR1 SGHRS and CDR2 YFSETQ. The CDR3 sequence is CASSSLNRGHGEAFF. In nucleotides, the CDR3 is TGCGCCAGCAGCTCCCTTAACAGGGGGCATGGGGAAGCTTTCTTT.

This clonotype was observed at least ten times. V and J are TRBV20-1 and TRBJ2-7, with D unresolved. V was shortened by 7 bases and J by 6 bases, with 13 bases between the two germline ends. This CDR3 is built from 11 residues. The germline V gene has CDR1 DFQATT and CDR2 SNEGSKA (reference sequence). The CDR3 is CSVWPPGEQYF. Written as DNA, the CDR3 is TGCAGTGTTTGGCCGCCGGGCGAGCAGTACTTC.

This clonotype was counted at least ten times. The chain links TRBV19 to TRBJ2-2; perhaps D is TRBD1 or TRBD2 (5 bases each). The CDR3 has 14 residues. Looked up from germline, CDR1 is LNHDA and CDR2 is SQIVND (reference sequence). V was clipped by 2 bases and J by 3 bases, with 7 bases between them. The CDR3 region is CASSIWGYTGELFF. The CDR3 bases are TGTGCCAGTAGTATATGGGGGTACACCGGGGAGCTGTTTTTT.

This clonotype was recorded at least ten times. The rearrangement joins TRBV15 to TRBJ2-1; TRBD1 aligns across 7 bases. The CDR3 covers 13 residues. V lost 9 bases to trimming and J lost 3 bases; unmatched junction nucleotides: 5. Germline V CDR1 and CDR2: LNHNV, YYDKDF (reference sequence). CDR3 in amino acids: CATGQGVYNEQFF. DNA of the CDR3: TGTGCCACTGGGCAGGGGGTCTACAATGAGCAGTTCTTC.

DNA of the CDR3: TGTGCCAGCAGCTTAGGACTGGCTGGGGCCAACGTCCTGACTTTC. Translating gives CASSLGLAGANVLTF. The chain joins TRBV7-3 to TRBJ2-6; tentative D call: TRBD2 (5 bases). V was trimmed by 2 bases and J by 2 bases, leaving 7 bases between them. Germline CDR1 and CDR2: SGHTA and FQGTGA. The CDR3 is 15 amino acids.

This clonotype was detected ten times or more. The rearrangement links TRBV2 to TRBJ2-2; no firm D call. CDR1 is SNHLY, CDR2 FYNNEI, per germline. The CDR3 sequence is 13 residues long. Trimming took 1 base from V and 7 from J, leaving 7 bases between them. The CDR3 loop reads CASSEGLIGELFF. The CDR3, as DNA: TGTGCCAGCAGTGAAGGGTTAATCGGGGAGCTGTTTTTT.

This clonotype was seen many times. This chain uses TRBV20-1 with TRBJ2-3; 12 nucleotides match TRBD2. V lost 6 bases and J lost 1; bases outside the gene matches: 5. This CDR3 has 15 residues. Germline values: CDR1 DFQATT, CDR2 SNEGSKA (reference sequence). CDR3 sequence: CSARGLAGRTDTQYF. DNA of the CDR3: TGCAGTGCGCGTGGACTAGCGGGGCGCACAGATACGCAGTATTTT.

The chain links TRBV5-4 to TRBJ2-5; possibly TRBD2 for D (5 bases). Between the trimmed V and J ends, which lost 1 base and 5 bases, there was a span of 15 bases. Germline V gives CDR1 SGHNT, CDR2 YYREEE (reference sequence). The CDR3 extends over 15 amino acids. The CDR3 sequence: CASSLRVATGETQYF. In DNA, the CDR3 is TGTGCCAGCAGCTTGCGAGTAGCGACTGGGGAGACCCAGTACTTC.

There are many counts of this clonotype. This chain uses TRBV27 with TRBJ2-2, with a weak D call TRBD2 (6 bases). The germline CDR1 and CDR2 sequences are MNHEY and SMNVEV (reference sequence). Trimming removed 3 bases at V and 4 bases at J, with 9 bases between. The CDR3 extends over 14 amino acids. CDR3 bases: TGTGCCAGCAGTTTCCCCGGGGGCACCGGGGAGCTGTTTTTT. Residues: CASSFPGGTGELFF.

This clonotype has ten or more counts. The chain is built from TRBV20-1 and TRBJ1-2, with D perhaps matching TRBD1 (5 bases). Trimming took off 5 bases at V and 6 bases at J, with 13 bases between the two ends. The length of the CDR3 is 12 residues. In germline, CDR1 is DFQATT, CDR2 SNEGSKA (reference sequence). CDR3 sequence (DNA): TGCAGTGCTGGCGGACATACAAATGGCTACACCTTC. This codes for CSAGGHTNGYTF.

This clonotype was recorded many times. The V call is TRBV25-1, the J call TRBJ2-7; either TRBD1 or TRBD2 may fit D (5 bases each). This CDR3 is 13 amino acids long. Germline V gives CDR1 MGHDK, CDR2 SYGVNS. V lost 3 bases, J lost 2 bases, and 8 bases lay in between. The CDR3 nucleotides read TGTGCCAGCAGTGAGTTGGGGGCCTACGAGCAGTACTTC. Amino acid sequence: CASSELGAYEQYF.

In its sample, this clonotype was seen many times. The V and J genes are TRBV5-1 and TRBJ1-1; no definite D call. Trimming removed 5 bases from V and 0 bases from J, with 11 bases in between. Germline V gene lookup returns CDR1 SGHRS and CDR2 YFSETQ. The CDR3 extends over 14 amino acids. The CDR3 protein is CASSFDGMNTEAFF. In nucleotides, the CDR3 is TGCGCCAGCAGTTTCGACGGGATGAACACTGAAGCTTTCTTT.

The table lists this clonotype with many counts. J is TRBJ1-5 and V is TRBV5-1, with D perhaps matching TRBD1 (6 bases). Germline-derived CDR1 and CDR2 are SGHRS and YFSETQ. Trimming took 0 bases from V and 7 from J, leaving 14 bases between them. This CDR3 contains 15 residues. CDR3 in amino acids: CASSLGRGAGQPQHF. CDR3 DNA sequence: TGCGCCAGCAGCTTGGGCAGGGGTGCCGGGCAGCCCCAGCATTTT.

This clonotype showed up many times. This rearrangement joins TRBV4-1 to TRBJ2-7; TRBD1 matches at 7 bases. CDR1 MGHRA and CDR2 YSYEKL come from the germline V gene. The CDR3 runs to 14 residues. Unmatched junction bases numbered 4, after V lost 5 bases and J lost 0 bases. DNA of the CDR3: TGCGCCAGCAGCACCCGGGACAGCTCCTACGAGCAGTACTTC. This sequence encodes CASSTRDSSYEQYF.

This clonotype has at least ten counts. The chain recombines TRBV7-2 with TRBJ1-3, with no clear D. Trimming shortened V by 0 bases and J by 2 bases, and 8 bases separated the two germline ends. From germline, CDR1 is SGHTA and CDR2 FQGNSA. The CDR3 length is 15 residues. The CDR3 DNA is TGTGCCAGCAGCTTAGCTGGGAGTCCTGGAAACACCATATATTTT. Translated, it gives CASSLAGSPGNTIYF.

This clonotype was picked up many times. V gene TRBV12-3 or TRBV12-4 combines with J gene TRBJ1-5; 8 bases align to TRBD1. The junction had 4 bases not matched to a gene; V was cut back by 9 bases and J by 3 bases. The CDR3 loop spans 13 amino acids. In DNA, the CDR3 is TGTGCCAGTACGGACAGGGACAATCAGCCCCAGCATTTT. It specifies CASTDRDNQPQHF.

Many counts were recorded for this clonotype. The rearrangement joins TRBV11-2 to TRBJ1-5; no reliable D call. Germline CDR1 and CDR2: SGHAT and FQNNGV. Trimming took off 4 bases at V and 0 bases at J, with 7 bases between the two ends. The CDR3 is made up of 14 amino acids. The CDR3 coding sequence is TGTGCCAGCAGCTCGCACAGTAGCAATCAGCCCCAGCATTTT. Translated: CASSSHSSNQPQHF.